The 17 T cell receptor beta chains below were found in one sample sequenced in a study of early T cells in non-severe SARS-CoV-2 infection. From the 5' RACE reads, TCRdb called clonotypes with MiXCR, one entry per CDR3 protein. The sample comprises about 20,000 distinct CDR3 sequences, about 4.4% of which are singletons, and approximately 5% rests with the top ten. The sequencing input was whole blood. Every receptor here comes from an adult who was a healthcare worker with PCR-confirmed SARS-CoV-2 infection or an uninfected control (not recorded which).

Relative to its sample, this clonotype is medium-sized. This rearrangement joins TRBV7-2 to TRBJ2-5; 12 positions match TRBD2. Losses at the gene ends were 4 bases for V and 6 bases for J; bases not matched to a gene: 6. In germline, CDR1 is SGHTA, CDR2 FQGNSA. The CDR3 totals 15 residues. The CDR3 region is CASSSPLAGGKTQYF. The CDR3 DNA follows: TGTGCCAGCAGCTCCCCACTAGCGGGGGGAAAGACCCAGTACTTC. The variable domain in full, completed from reference TRBV7-2 and TRBJ2-5, reads GAGVSQSPSNKVTEKGKDVELRCDPISGHTALYWYRQSLGQGLEFLIYFQGNSAPDKSGLPSDRFSAERTGGSVSTLTIQRTQQEDSAVYLCASSSPLAGGKTQYFGPGTRLLVL.

At least ten counts were recorded for this clonotype. The rearrangement links TRBV11-2 to TRBJ2-4; TRBD1 matches 10 bases. J was trimmed by 2 bases and V by 5 bases; bases with no gene match: 9. This CDR3 has 17 amino acids. CDR1 and CDR2 from the germline V gene are SGHAT and FQNNGV. The CDR3 is CASSLSTGGVSKNIQYF. As DNA, the CDR3 is TGTGCCAGCAGCCTATCGACAGGGGGCGTTTCCAAAAACATTCAGTACTTC.

This clonotype was counted ten times or more. The genes are TRBV3-1 and TRBJ2-1; perhaps TRBD1 as D (5 bases). Germline V CDR1 and CDR2: LGHDT, YNNKEL (reference sequence). There are 15 residues in the CDR3. V was trimmed by 4 bases and J by 7 bases, leaving 17 bases between them. The CDR3 loop reads CASSLETATMNEQFF. The CDR3 DNA follows: TGTGCCAGCAGCCTCGAGACAGCTACTATGAATGAGCAGTTCTTC.

This clonotype was seen repeatedly, ten times or more. The chain couples TRBV6-6 to TRBJ1-1; no reliable D call. The CDR3 has 11 residues. The ends were cut back, 10 bases at V and 7 bases at J, with 13 bases in the middle. Germline lookup yields CDR1 MNHNY and CDR2 SVGAGI (reference sequence). The CDR3 here is CATKESDEAFF. The CDR3 coding sequence is TGTGCCACGAAAGAGAGTGATGAAGCTTTCTTT.

This clonotype was observed at least ten times. The rearrangement links TRBV6-1 to TRBJ1-5; 7 bases fit TRBD1. The ends lost 4 bases at V and 0 bases at J; junction bases unmatched: 6. CDR3 length: 16 residues. Germline loops: CDR1 MNHNS, CDR2 SASEGT. CDR3 region: CASSGGTDYSNQPQHF. In DNA form, the CDR3 reads TGTGCCAGCAGTGGAGGGACAGACTATAGCAATCAGCCCCAGCATTTT.

The chain employs TRBV6-6 and TRBJ2-7; tentatively, D is TRBD1 (6 bases). In germline, CDR1 is MNHNY, CDR2 SVGAGI (reference sequence). The CDR3 is 15 residues long. The V end lost 6 bases, the J end lost 1 base, and 16 bases lay between the germline ends. The CDR3 sequence: CASSPWAGVSYEQYF. CDR3 DNA: TGTGCCAGCAGCCCCTGGGCAGGGGTTTCCTACGAGCAGTACTTC.

At least ten counts were recorded for this clonotype. V usage is TRBV7-2 and J usage is TRBJ1-6; no clear D gene. Per germline, CDR1 SGHTA and CDR2 FQGNSA. V lost 1 base, J lost 7 bases, and 14 bases lay in between. The length of the CDR3 is 16 residues. The CDR3 region has the DNA TGTGCCAGCAGCTTAGGGGGTCAGGACGGAAATTCACCCCTCCACTTT. Translated: CASSLGGQDGNSPLHF.

This clonotype was seen ten or more times. The CDR3 loop reads CASSEPQGGNPGELFF. CDR3 nucleotides: TGTGCCAGCAGCGAACCACAGGGCGGAAATCCCGGGGAGCTGTTTTTT. This chain connects TRBV7-9 to TRBJ2-2; TRBD1 is a possible D gene (6 bases). V lost 5 bases and J lost 6, with 19 bases in between. The CDR3 contains 16 residues. Germline V gene lookup returns CDR1 SEHNR and CDR2 FQNEAQ (reference sequence).

This clonotype is medium-sized within its sample. The chain's CDR3 is CASSYGDSTFNGYTF. CDR3 in DNA: TGTGCCAGCAGTTACGGGGACTCCACTTTCAATGGCTACACCTTC. This chain connects TRBV6-5 to TRBJ1-2, with D tentatively TRBD1 (5 bases). CDR1 and CDR2 (germline): MNHEY, SVGAGI. With 2 bases removed from V and 6 bases from J, the gap between germline ends came to 16 bases. The CDR3 extends over 15 amino acids.

In this sample, this clonotype turned up many times. The gene calls are TRBV2 and TRBJ2-6; D remains unclear. Germline V gives CDR1 SNHLY, CDR2 FYNNEI. The V gene lost 7 bases and the J gene lost 1 base, with 11 bases spanning the gap. The CDR3 extends over 15 amino acids. Here the CDR3 reads CASNTEGSGANVLTF. The CDR3 coding sequence is TGTGCCAGCAACACAGAAGGGTCTGGGGCCAACGTCCTGACTTTC.

The rearrangement links TRBV7-9 to TRBJ2-4; 8 bases are shared with TRBD2. CDR1 and CDR2 (germline): SEHNR, FQNEAQ (reference sequence). This CDR3 is 18 amino acids long. The trim removed 5 bases at V and 2 bases at J, leaving 14 bases unmatched. CDR3 residues: CASSPRPSGGLSKNIQYF. The CDR3 nucleotides are TGTGCCAGCAGCCCGCGACCCTCGGGGGGGCTGTCCAAAAACATTCAGTACTTC.

The sample holds many counts of this clonotype. V and J are TRBV11-2 and TRBJ2-2, with TRBD2 identical over 9 bases. The V and J ends lost 2 bases and 3 bases, in that order; junction bases with no gene match: 1. The CDR3 contains 15 residues. Germline V gene sequence: CDR1 SGHAT, CDR2 FQNNGV. CDR3 sequence reads: CASSLLAGYTGELFF. The CDR3 nucleotides are TGTGCCAGCAGCTTACTAGCGGGATACACCGGGGAGCTGTTTTTT.

This chain connects TRBV5-1 to TRBJ2-1, with D tentatively TRBD2 (6 bases). The CDR3 runs 15 residues. Germline CDR1 SGHRS, CDR2 YFSETQ. Trimming took off 3 bases at V and 5 bases at J, with 15 bases between the two ends. CDR3 in amino acids: CASSSTGVPNNEQFF. The CDR3 coding sequence is TGCGCCAGCAGCTCGACGGGGGTTCCCAACAATGAGCAGTTCTTC.

In its sample, this clonotype was seen many times. The rearrangement joins TRBV5-1 to TRBJ2-5; 8 bases align to TRBD2. Germline V lookup: CDR1 SGHRS, CDR2 YFSETQ. CDR3 length: 16 residues. V trimming: 0 bases; J trimming: 5 bases; junction bases outside the gene matches: 9. The CDR3 region has the DNA TGCGCCAGCAGCTTGGTACCAGCGGGAGTAGGGGAGACCCAGTACTTC. It translates to CASSLVPAGVGETQYF. Full variable domain (outside the CDR3, taken from reference TRBV5-1 and TRBJ2-5): KAGVTQTPRYLIKTRGQQVTLSCSPISGHRSVSWYQQTPGQGLQFLFEYFSETQRNKGNFPGRFSGRQFSNSRSEMNVSTLELGDSALYLCASSLVPAGVGETQYFGPGTRLLVL.

There are many counts of this clonotype. This chain joins TRBV5-1 and TRBJ2-3, with a tentative D call TRBD2 (6 bases). The CDR3 is made up of 14 amino acids. The germline V gene encodes CDR1 SGHRS and CDR2 YFSETQ. V was clipped by 7 bases and J by 0 bases, with 12 bases between them. CDR3 DNA: TGCGCCAGCTGTAGCGGAGCTAGCACAGATACGCAGTATTTT. The encoded protein is CASCSGASTDTQYF.

This clonotype was seen repeatedly, ten times or more. The chain recombines TRBV5-1 with TRBJ1-2; unclear D gene. CDR1 and CDR2 from the germline V gene are SGHRS and YFSETQ. Trimming removed 0 bases at V and 1 base at J, with 4 bases between. CDR3 size: 13 residues. The CDR3 nucleotides read TGCGCCAGCAGCTTGGACCGTAACTATGGCTACACCTTC. It yields the protein CASSLDRNYGYTF.

This clonotype was counted ten times or more. The CDR3: CASTMGFSSGNTIYF. The CDR3 nucleotides are TGTGCCAGCACGATGGGATTTTCCTCTGGAAACACCATATATTTT. The rearrangement uses TRBV6-5 and TRBJ1-3; D gene unclear. V lost 7 bases and J lost 0, with 13 bases in between. Per the germline V gene, CDR1 is MNHEY and CDR2 is SVGAGI. There are 15 residues in the CDR3.